This TCR beta chain came from a study of T cells after yellow fever vaccination. A single record per CDR3 protein comes from TCRdb applying MiXCR to the 5' RACE reads. The sample carries roughly 150,000 distinct CDR3 sequences, about 7% recorded once. Sample: CD4+ T cells sorted from PBMCs, taken around 5 days after the first yellow fever vaccination. The sequence came from a man between 18 and 35 years old who received the YFV17D yellow fever vaccine.

The CDR3 loop is CAWSVRPEAFF. The CDR3, as DNA: TGTGCCTGGAGTGTACGTCCTGAAGCTTTCTTT. J is TRBJ1-1 and V is TRBV30; D unclear. The CDR3 is made up of 11 amino acids. CDR1 and CDR2 from the germline V gene are GTSNPN and SVGIG (reference sequence). The germline V and J ends were trimmed by 0 bases and 6 bases, with 5 bases remaining between them. The entire variable domain, with the rest obtained from reference TRBV30 and TRBJ1-1, is as follows: SQTIHQWPATLVQPVGSPLSLECTVEGTSNPNLYWYRQAAGRGLQLLFYSVGIGQISSEVPQNLSASRPQDRQFILSSKKLLLSDSGFYLCAWSVRPEAFFGQGTRLTVV.